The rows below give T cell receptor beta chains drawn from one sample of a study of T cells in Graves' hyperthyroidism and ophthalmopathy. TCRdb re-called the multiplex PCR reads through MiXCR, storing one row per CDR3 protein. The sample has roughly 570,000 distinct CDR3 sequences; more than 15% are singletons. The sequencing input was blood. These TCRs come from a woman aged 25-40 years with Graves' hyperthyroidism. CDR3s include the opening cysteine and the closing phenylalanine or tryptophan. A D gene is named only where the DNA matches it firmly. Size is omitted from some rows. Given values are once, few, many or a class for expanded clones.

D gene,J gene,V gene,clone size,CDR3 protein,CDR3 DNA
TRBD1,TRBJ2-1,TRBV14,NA,CASSRGTGNEQFF,TGTGCCAGCAGCCGAGGGACAGGAAACGAGCAGTTCTTC
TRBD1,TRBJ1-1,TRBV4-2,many,CASSHSKQGQAEAFF,TGTGCCAGCAGCCATTCTAAACAGGGGCAGGCTGAAGCTTTCTTT
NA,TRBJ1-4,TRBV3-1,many,CASTRWNPGNEKLFF,TGTGCCAGCACCCGTTGGAACCCTGGTAATGAAAAACTGTTTTTT
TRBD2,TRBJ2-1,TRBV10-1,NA,CASSDAGRGAYNEQFF,TGCGCCAGCAGTGACGCTGGGAGGGGAGCCTACAATGAGCAGTTCTTC
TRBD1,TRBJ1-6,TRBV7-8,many,CASSPRTGGDNSPLHF,TGTGCCAGCAGCCCTCGGACAGGGGGAGATAATTCACCCCTCCACTTT
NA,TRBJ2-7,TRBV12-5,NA,CASGLDGPIYEQYF,TGTGCTAGTGGACTCGACGGACCCATTTACGAGCAGTACTTC
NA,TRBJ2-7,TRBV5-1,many,CASRHGTSEQYF,TGCGCCAGCCGACATGGGACATCCGAGCAGTACTTC
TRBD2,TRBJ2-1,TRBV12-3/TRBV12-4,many,CASSSTSGSYEQFF,TGTGCCAGCAGTTCGACTAGCGGGAGCTATGAGCAGTTCTTC
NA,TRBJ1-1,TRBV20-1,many,CSASPNQPEFTEAFF,TGCAGTGCCTCCCCGAATCAGCCCGAGTTCACTGAAGCTTTCTTT
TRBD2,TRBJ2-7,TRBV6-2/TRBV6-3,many,CASSPTSGRARYEQYF,TGTGCCAGCAGTCCGACTAGCGGGAGGGCCAGGTACGAGCAGTACTTC
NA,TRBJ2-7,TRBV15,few,CATSMSQGLGHYEQYF,TGTGCCACCAGCATGTCACAGGGTCTTGGACACTACGAGCAGTACTTC
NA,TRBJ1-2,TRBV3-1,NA,CASSQDSSTIGYTF,TGTGCCAGCAGCCAGGACAGTTCTACGATTGGCTACACCTTC
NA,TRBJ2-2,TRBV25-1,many,CASSEYGDGGTGTGELFF,TGTGCCAGCAGTGAATACGGGGATGGCGGTACGGGCACCGGGGAGCTGTTTTTT
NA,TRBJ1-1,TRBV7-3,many,CASSPRGSTEAFF,TGTGCCAGCAGCCCCCGGGGAAGCACTGAAGCTTTCTTT
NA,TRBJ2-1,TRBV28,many,CASTPLGGGAYNEQFF,TGTGCCAGCACTCCTCTGGGGGGGGGCGCCTACAATGAGCAGTTCTTC
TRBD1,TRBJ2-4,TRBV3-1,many,CASSEWGQKENIQYF,TGTGCCAGCAGCGAATGGGGACAGAAGGAAAACATTCAGTACTTC
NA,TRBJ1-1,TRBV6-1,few,CASSFIQSGGAGTEAFF,TGTGCCAGCAGCTTCATCCAAAGCGGGGGCGCAGGGACTGAAGCTTTCTTT
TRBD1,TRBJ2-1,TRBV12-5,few,CASGSDGTQGVYNEQFF,TGTGCTAGTGGTTCCGATGGGACCCAGGGGGTCTACAATGAGCAGTTCTTC
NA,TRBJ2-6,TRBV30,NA,CALELWGSGANVLTF,TGTGCCTTGGAGCTATGGGGTTCTGGGGCCAACGTCCTGACTTTC
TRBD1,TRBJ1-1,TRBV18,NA,CASSPTTGAFF,TGTGCCAGCTCACCGACGACAGGGGCTTTCTTT
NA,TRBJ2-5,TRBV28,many,CASSKQETQYF,TGTGCCAGCAGTAAACAAGAGACCCAGTACTTC
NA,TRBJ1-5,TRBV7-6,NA,CASSLAPEPLSNQPQHF,TGTGCCAGCAGCTTAGCCCCAGAGCCCCTAAGCAATCAGCCCCAGCATTTT
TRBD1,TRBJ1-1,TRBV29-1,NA,CSVDQDREAEAFF,TGCAGCGTTGATCAGGACAGGGAGGCTGAAGCTTTCTTT
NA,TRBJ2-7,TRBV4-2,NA,CASSPLVSGEQYF,TGTGCCAGCAGCCCCCTTGTCAGCGGGGAGCAGTACTTC
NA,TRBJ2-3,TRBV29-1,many,CSVRPYRAPGDTQYF,TGCAGCGTCCGACCGTACAGGGCCCCGGGGGATACGCAGTATTTT
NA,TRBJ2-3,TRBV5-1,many,CASSLESSNTDTQYF,TGCGCCAGCAGCTTGGAGAGTTCCAACACAGATACGCAGTATTTT
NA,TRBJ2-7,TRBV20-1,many,CSARRAESTYEQYF,TGCAGTGCTAGAAGGGCAGAAAGTACCTACGAGCAGTACTTC
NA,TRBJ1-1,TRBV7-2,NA,CASSSRAGKGNTEAFF,TGTGCCAGCAGCTCTCGGGCCGGGAAAGGAAACACTGAAGCTTTCTTT
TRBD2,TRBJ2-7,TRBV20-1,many,CSARGVGGQASGEQYF,TGCAGTGCTAGAGGGGTGGGAGGGCAGGCTAGCGGCGAGCAGTACTTC
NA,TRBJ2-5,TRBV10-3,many,CAAQGGTQETQYF,TGTGCCGCACAGGGGGGGACCCAAGAGACCCAGTACTTC
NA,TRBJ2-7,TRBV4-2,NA,CASSQDWKSYEQYF,TGTGCCAGCAGCCAAGATTGGAAATCCTACGAGCAGTACTTC
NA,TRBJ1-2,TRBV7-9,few,CASSPGGVDGYTF,TGTGCCAGCAGCCCGGGCGGGGTAGATGGCTACACCTTC
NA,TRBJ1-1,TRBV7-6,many,CASSAQQNTEAFF,TGTGCCAGCAGCGCCCAACAGAACACTGAAGCTTTCTTT
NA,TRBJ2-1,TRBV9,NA,CASSVGEPFEQFF,TGTGCCAGCAGCGTAGGTGAGCCATTTGAGCAGTTCTTC
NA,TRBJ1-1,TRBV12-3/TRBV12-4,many,CASSLAGRGTEAFF,TGTGCCAGCAGTTTAGCAGGAAGGGGCACTGAAGCTTTCTTT
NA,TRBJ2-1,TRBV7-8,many,CASSSLGNEQFF,TGTGCCAGCAGCTCGCTAGGGAATGAGCAGTTCTTC
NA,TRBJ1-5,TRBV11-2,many,CASSLEAGGNQPQHF,TGTGCCAGCAGCTTAGAGGCAGGGGGCAATCAGCCCCAGCATTTT
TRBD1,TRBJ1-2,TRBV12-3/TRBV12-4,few,CASSLTGTVDYGYTF,TGTGCCAGCAGTTTAACCGGGACAGTGGACTATGGCTACACCTTC